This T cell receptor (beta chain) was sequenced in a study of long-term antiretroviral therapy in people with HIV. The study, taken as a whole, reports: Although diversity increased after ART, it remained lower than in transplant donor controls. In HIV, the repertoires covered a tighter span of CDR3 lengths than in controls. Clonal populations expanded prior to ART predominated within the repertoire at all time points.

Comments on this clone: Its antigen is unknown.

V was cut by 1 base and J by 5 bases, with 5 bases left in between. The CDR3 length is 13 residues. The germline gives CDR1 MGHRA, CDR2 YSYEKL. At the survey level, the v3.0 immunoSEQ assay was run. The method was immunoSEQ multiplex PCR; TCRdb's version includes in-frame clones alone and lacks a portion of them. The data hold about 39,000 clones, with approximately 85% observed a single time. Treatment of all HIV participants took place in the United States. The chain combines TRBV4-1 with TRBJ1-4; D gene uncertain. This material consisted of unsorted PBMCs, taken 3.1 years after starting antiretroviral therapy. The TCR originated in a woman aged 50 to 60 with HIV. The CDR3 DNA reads TGCGCCAGCAGCCAAGGAGGGAATGAAAAACTGTTTTTT. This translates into CASSQGGNEKLFF.